The subject of this entry is one TCR beta chain. The antigen remains undetermined. These data come from a study of OX40 agonist ivuxolimab in advanced cancers. Study at large: Patient treatment consisted of intravenous ivuxolimab administration every 2 weeks at 0.01 to 10 mg/kg.

Sequenced by immunoSEQ multiplex PCR; TCRdb stores in-frame clones only, minus some. The table lists around 68,000 clones, approximately 90% of them singletons. Points from the study as a whole: With doses of 0.1 to 3.0 mg/kg, CD4+ and CD8+ blood T cells had undergone clonal expansion by week 6. Expanded clones were, on average, more numerous among CD8+ T cells than CD4+.

V was clipped by 0 bases and J by 7 bases, with 16 bases between them. Germline loops: CDR1 GTSNPN, CDR2 SVGIG (reference sequence). This CDR3 contains 14 residues. This specimen was CD4+ or CD8+ T cells sorted from blood, taken in a trial of the OX40 agonist ivuxolimab. This receptor was taken from an adult with an advanced solid tumor such as melanoma, head and neck, liver or kidney cancer. V usage is TRBV30 and J usage is TRBJ2-7; maybe TRBD2 (7 bases). The CDR3 DNA follows: TGTGCCTGGAGTGTACTCGGGGGGCGAGCAGAGCAGTACTTC. Protein sequence: CAWSVLGGRAEQYF.